The present T cell receptor beta chain was sequenced within a study of OX40 agonist ivuxolimab in advanced cancers. In the study overall: All patients had ivuxolimab intravenously every 2 weeks at 0.01 to 10 mg/kg.

Remarks on this clone: As yet, its antigen is unknown.

Regarding the study as a whole: The CD4+ and CD8+ T cells in the blood had expanded clonally by week 6 at 0.1 to 3.0 mg/kg.

Germline V lookup: CDR1 LGHNA, CDR2 YSLEER. Trimming removed 3 bases at V and 3 bases at J, with 9 bases between. This CDR3 has 13 residues. Sequencing used immunoSEQ multiplex PCR; TCRdb keeps in-frame clones, though not all of them. The data contain roughly 38,000 clones, 80% to 95% of them singletons. This receptor was identified in an adult with an advanced solid tumor such as melanoma, head and neck, liver or kidney cancer. The material sequenced was CD4+ or CD8+ T cells sorted from blood, taken in a trial of the OX40 agonist ivuxolimab. V gene TRBV4-3 combines with J gene TRBJ2-7; D remains ambiguous. The CDR3 nucleotides read TGCGCCAGCAGCCAGGTTCAGAACTACGAGCAGTACTTC. Its protein is CASSQVQNYEQYF.